This record concerns one TCR beta chain sequence. Its matching antigen is unknown. TCRdb re-analysed the RT-PCR reads in MiXCR, keeping a single row per CDR3 protein. The sample holds hundreds of thousands of distinct CDR3 sequences, roughly 18% seen once. This record comes from a study of response to subunit inactivated influenza vaccine. This CDR3 is built from 15 residues. Trimming stripped 5 bases from V and 3 bases from J, with 15 bases between. CDR1 is SGHVS, CDR2 FQNEAQ, per germline. Study-wide results and limits: Authors proposed each seasonal influenza vaccination draws in few new T cells.

This sequence originates from a man aged 45-65 years who received an inactivated influenza vaccine. V gene TRBV7-8 combines with J gene TRBJ2-3, with no clear D. The starting material was PBMCs from blood, obtained more than 4 days after vaccination. CDR3 loop: CASSPLVGLTDTQYF. The CDR3 nucleotides are TGTGCCAGCAGCCCCCTTGTGGGATTGACAGATACGCAGTATTTT.